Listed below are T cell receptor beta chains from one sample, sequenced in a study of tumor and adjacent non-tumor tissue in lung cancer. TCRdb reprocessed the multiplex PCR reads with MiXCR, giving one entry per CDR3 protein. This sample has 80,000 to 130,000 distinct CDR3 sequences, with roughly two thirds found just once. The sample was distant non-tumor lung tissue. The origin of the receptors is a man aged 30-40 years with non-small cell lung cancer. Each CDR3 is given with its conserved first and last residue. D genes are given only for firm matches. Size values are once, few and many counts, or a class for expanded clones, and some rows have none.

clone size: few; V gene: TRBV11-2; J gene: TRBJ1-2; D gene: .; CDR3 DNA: TGTGCCAGCAGCGGCGGCTTCTATGGCTACACCTTC; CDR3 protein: CASSGGFYGYTF
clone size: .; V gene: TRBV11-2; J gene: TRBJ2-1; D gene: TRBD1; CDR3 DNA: TGTGCCAGCAGCCCCTGGACAGGCAAGTACAACGAGCAGTTCTTC; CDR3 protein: CASSPWTGKYNEQFF
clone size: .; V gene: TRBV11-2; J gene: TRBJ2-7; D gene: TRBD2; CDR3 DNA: TGTGCCAGTAGCCGGTGGGGACTAGGGCCCCCCTACGAGCAGTACTTC; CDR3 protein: CASSRWGLGPPYEQYF
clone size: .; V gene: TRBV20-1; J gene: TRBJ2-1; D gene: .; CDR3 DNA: TGCAGTGCACTGACCGGGGCTAACGTTCTCCATGAGCAGTTCTTC; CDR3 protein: CSALTGANVLHEQFF
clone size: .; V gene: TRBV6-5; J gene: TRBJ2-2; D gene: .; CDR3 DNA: TGTGCCAGCAGTGTCTGGGACAGCCAATCGGGGGAGCTGTCTTTT; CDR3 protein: CASSVWDSQSGELSF
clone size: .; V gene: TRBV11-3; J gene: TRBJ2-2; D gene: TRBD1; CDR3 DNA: TGTGCCTGCAGCCCCAGGGGGAAGAACGGGAAGCTGTTTTTT; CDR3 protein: CACSPRGKNGKLFF
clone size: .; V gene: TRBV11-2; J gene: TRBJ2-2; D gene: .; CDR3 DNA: TGTGCCAGCAGTCTGCCCCCAGGTGTTGTCGGGGAGCTGTTTTTT; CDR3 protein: CASSLPPGVVGELFF
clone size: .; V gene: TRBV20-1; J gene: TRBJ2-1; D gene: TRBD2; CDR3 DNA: TGCAGTGCCCTGACCGGGACTAACGCTCTCCACGAGCAGTTCTTC; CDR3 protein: CSALTGTNALHEQFF
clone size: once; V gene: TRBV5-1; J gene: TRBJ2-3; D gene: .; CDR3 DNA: TGCGCCAGCAGCTTGGCGGGTCCAGATACGCAGTATTTT; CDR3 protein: CASSLAGPDTQYF
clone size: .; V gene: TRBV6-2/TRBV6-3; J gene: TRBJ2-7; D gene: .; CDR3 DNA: TGTGCCAGCAGTAACTCGAGACTAGGGGGCAACGAGCAGTACTTC; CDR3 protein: CASSNSRLGGNEQYF
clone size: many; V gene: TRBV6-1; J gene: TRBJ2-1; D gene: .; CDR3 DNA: TGTGCCAGCGTCCAAGGCCCCTCCTACAATGAGCAGTTCTTC; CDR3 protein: CASVQGPSYNEQFF